Below, one TCR beta chain is given with its context. The antigen remains unidentified. This sample stems from a study of T cell clones after liver transplantation. Some clones are missing from TCRdb's copy, which holds only in-frame ones; the method was immunoSEQ multiplex PCR. Altogether around 35,000 clones are present, just under 95% being singletons, with the ten largest covering more than 25%. CDR3 length: 13 amino acids. Trimming took off 0 bases at V and 5 bases at J, with 6 bases between the two ends. Germline values: CDR1 LGHNA, CDR2 YSLEER. Study-level results: In most of the 8 subjects, circulating graft-donor-reactive CD4 TCRbeta sequences fell significantly after transplant.

The origin of this receptor is a human patient who received a liver transplant. Some T cells may have come from the graft donor. The input for sequencing was CD8+ T cells from blood, taken 12 months after liver transplant. The chain recombines TRBV4-3 with TRBJ2-3; D is uncertain. CDR3: CASSQDVEDTQYF. CDR3 coding DNA: TGCGCCAGCAGCCAAGATGTGGAAGATACGCAGTATTTT.